This entry is about one T cell receptor beta chain. This clonotype was observed a handful of times. This receptor's antigen is unknown. One base away there is no much larger clone; base qualities are not given. These data are taken from a study of identical twins (dated by TCRdb to about 2016). At the level of the whole study: To test whether fetal clonotypes persist, this study deep-sequenced TCR alpha and beta repertoires from monozygotic twins, from unrelated adults of various ages, and from cord blood. Replicate twin experiments were performed at different times using different library preparation protocols to rule out contamination. What the work shows at the level of the full study, not this receptor alone: Abundant cord blood beta clonotypes had fewer insertions, young adult naive repertoires showed a similar but weaker trend, and memory repertoires showed no such trend. Zero-insertion analyses could be partly confounded by invariant T cells such as MAIT and iNKT, although diverse VJ usage argued against such confounding for most clonotypes. A weaker excess of twin sharing was found in beta out-of-frame sequences because the signal-to-noise ratio was lowered by fewer shared sequences. Out-of-frame TCR alpha sequences shared between twins showed an excess of low generation-probability sequences compared with coincidental sharing between unrelated individuals. Recombination models systematically underestimated out-of-frame TCR alpha sharing in monozygotic twins but agreed with sharing between unrelated individuals. Because the same donors could not be followed over many years, the conclusions depended on cross-sectional statistical analysis.

Every donor in the study was a healthy Caucasian. The twin cohort consisted of three pairs of female monozygotic twins, all aged about 18 to 29 years. RNA for TCR libraries was isolated from peripheral blood mononuclear cells. Library creation used 5' RACE. Data came from an Illumina HiSeq 2000. Template switching introduced a universal primer binding site; the final cDNA contained a unique molecular identifier, enabling accurate counting of TCR cDNA molecules. First-strand cDNA for TCR alpha and beta chains was synthesized from specific primers in the conserved constant-segment region. To control for contamination, every cDNA library carried two barcodes: a SMART-Mk sample barcode plus Illumina barcodes. TruSeq adapter sequences and Illumina sample barcodes were added in two successive PCR steps. TCR alpha and beta cDNA libraries were sequenced on the Illumina HiSeq platform with custom primers. The study's processing was this. Unique molecular identifiers were extracted from raw reads with MiGEC, and CDR3 positions were determined with MiXCR. Recombination models were inferred per individual with the repgenHMM and IGoR tools using an EM algorithm. Shared clonotype analysis was performed with the tcR package in R, normalizing sharing by the product of cloneset sizes. To study raw recombination free of thymic and clonal selection effects, out-of-frame nonproductive sequences were analyzed. In TCRdb, the public reads were trimmed at Q25 with fastp and aligned with MiXCR, with productive beta chains retained. Identical CDR3 protein sequences are pooled into one entry, listed with their most common genes and DNA. It is TCRdb's table, rather than the study itself, that gives the V and J calls and clone size. For this sample there are 600,000 to 800,000 distinct CDR3 sequences; 21% appear just once. The biggest ten clones account for around 4.5% of the sample.

According to the germline V gene, CDR1 reads SGHTA and CDR2 reads FQGNSA. Trimming leaves V shorter by 5 bases and J shorter by 6 bases, with the junction holding 7 bases beyond the gene matches. Inclusive of the bounding cysteine and phenylalanine, the CDR3 is 16 residues long. The only DNA kept is the CDR3, 48 bases in frame from the first base. The same sample was also used in a study of T cells expressing NK-cell markers. As the second paper documents: Three sorted T-cell subsets (CD3+CD56+NKG2C+, CD3+CD56+NKG2C- and CD3+CD56-NKG2C+) from under 10 donors had their TCR beta-chain repertoires profiled. Among the eight sequenced donors, seven were HCMV-seropositive and one was HCMV-seronegative. To restrict sorting to alphabetaTCR-expressing T cells, an anti-gammadeltaTCR antibody was added in several experiments. In several donors, the dominant CD3+CD56+NKG2C+ clonotypes ranked among the top 10 CD8+ clonotypes, making up about 1.0-8% of CD8+ T cells. Those dominant clonotypes were again the most abundant among CD3+CD56-NKG2C+ cells in a handful of donors, at 28.3-60.1%. It remained unclear whether the expanded NKG2C-expressing T cell clones were specific for HCMV antigens. The eight sequenced donors were randomly selected healthy volunteers, three men and five women. To determine HCMV serostatus, a commercial ELISA kit was used to detect HCMV-specific IgG in serum. For roughly 6 donors, bulk peripheral blood T-cell repertoires were also sequenced from unsorted PBMC. MIGEC handled demultiplexing of the reads and grouping by UMI, while MiTCR was used to assemble and quantify clonotypes. To exclude erroneous sequences, any TCR cDNA sequence not supported by at least two reads was discarded. The tcR package was used for downstream repertoire analysis, with clonotypes matched between fractions based on CDR3 nucleotide sequence plus V segment. VDJmatch was used to annotate antigen specificity against VDJdb, with one amino acid substitution in CDR3 allowed.

This chain is built from TRBV7-2 and TRBJ2-1; TRBD2 fits 13 bases in the junction. This receptor was obtained from a young woman in good health. Material for sequencing was PBMCs. CDR3 reads: CASSPRGLAGTNEQFF. The DNA sequence is TGTGCCAGCAGCCCTAGGGGACTAGCGGGGACCAATGAGCAGTTCTTC. Here the CDR3 is joined to the reference TRBV7-2 and TRBJ2-1 genes, and the full variable domain is: GAGVSQSPSNKVTEKGKDVELRCDPISGHTALYWYRQSLGQGLEFLIYFQGNSAPDKSGLPSDRFSAERTGGSVSTLTIQRTQQEDSAVYLCASSPRGLAGTNEQFFGPGTRLTVL.